This T cell receptor beta chain derives from a study of blood T cell repertoires in COVID-19 (dated by TCRdb to about 2020). About the investigation overall: Collaborator samples came from the United States, Italy and Spain and covered acute and convalescent phases of COVID-19. The samples were drawn from the first 160 participants of the ongoing ImmuneRACE study and from 1,254 subjects provided by 6 global collaborators. The repertoires were released in a freely available public database intended as a resource for research on the immune response to SARS-CoV-2. Deeply sampled blood TCRbeta repertoires from subjects exposed to, actively infected with, or recovered from COVID-19 were included in the dataset. A de-identified subject ID, COVID-19 status, age in years and sex were almost always included in the sample metadata. The material from the prospective study consisted of cDNA or gDNA derived from T cells, B-cell-depleted T cells, or PBMCs. Where HLA class I and class II types were available, the types were taken from metadata supplied by the sample provider, not from assay-based typing. Findings and caveats that apply to the study as a whole: Clinical and demographic metadata were provided uncurated, with the amount varying by source and participant.

The immunoSEQ Assay, a bias-controlled multiplex PCR, was used to amplify TCRbeta CDR3 regions from genomic DNA. The study's processing was this. Within the assay, amplification of reference gene primers was used to estimate how many nucleated cells each sample contained. To quantify the absolute abundance of each unique TCRbeta CDR3 rearrangement, sequence reads were collapsed and filtered. For each sample, productive Simpson clonality was calculated as the square root of Simpson's diversity index across productive rearrangements. The clones in this table, taken by TCRdb from immuneACCESS, are in-frame only. Not every clone is retained; where verified, under half of the shortfall comes from an unresolved V gene, and the cause of the rest is unknown. V, J and clone size are those of that table, while D and trimming were read from the DNA. The sample has about 76,000 clones on record, approximately 88% of them singletons. The ten largest clonotypes hold 6.5% to 8.5% of the sample.

The germline V gene gives CDR1 as KGHSH and CDR2 as LQKENI. Trimming removed 2 bases from V and 9 bases from J, leaving 17 bases between the germline ends. The CDR3 sequence holds 15 residues, the cysteine and phenylalanine included. Only CDR3 DNA remains: 45 bases, in frame from the first base. For this clone: The clone's antigen remains unknown. There are no base qualities to consult, and no much larger clone falls within one base.

Whole blood was collected in K2EDTA tubes by collaborating institutions according to the institutions' own protocols. Collaborator samples were shipped for TCRbeta analysis as frozen whole blood, isolated PBMCs, or DNA extracted from either sample type. Sequenced: peripheral blood. The sequence is built from TRBV18 and TRBJ2-1; a confident D gene designation cannot be given. The origin of this receptor is a man under 40 with acute or convalescent COVID-19. Here the CDR3 is given as CASSPGAYDRVEQFF. The DNA sequence follows: TGTGCCAGCTCACCAGGAGCTTACGATCGGGTTGAGCAGTTCTTC.